This T cell receptor beta chain was profiled in a study of neurological immune-mediated disorders. Study results and limitations: The expanded clones of different subjects shared no CDR3 amino acid sequences (suggesting private repertoires in all groups).

CDR1 is SGHDT and CDR2 is YYEEEE in the germline V gene. The V and J ends lost 2 bases and 3 bases, in that order; junction bases with no gene match: 4. This CDR3 spans 14 amino acids. Time point defined: longitudinal time-point 3. The cDNA was synthesized by means of template-switch 5'RACE, which was carried out with 10-nucleotide random UMIs. TCRdb itself ran the 5' RACE reads through MiXCR, one entry per CDR3 protein. The table has around 97,000 distinct CDR3 sequences, 10% to 14% seen once; the top ten hold approximately 3.3%. This clonotype was found many times. As yet, its antigen is unknown. The sample consisted of PBMCs. The chain uses TRBV5-6 and TRBJ2-7; 8 positions agree with TRBD1. The receptor's source is a female donor with HTLV-1-associated myelopathy (HAM/TSP). In nucleotides, the CDR3 is TGTGCCAGCAGCTTCGGGACAGGAGACTACGAGCAGTACTTC. Residues: CASSFGTGDYEQYF.